This passage covers 26 T cell receptor beta chains from one sample sequenced in a study of cytomegalovirus exposure and HLA in healthy donors. 13 Jbeta primers and 60 Vbeta primers were used for the PCR. The assay was immunoSEQ multiplex PCR, and TCRdb's table has in-frame clones only and misses some. Among 140,000 to 150,000 clones, 75% to 80% were seen once, and the ten largest hold about 1.8%. The source material was PBMCs. These receptors were taken from a woman aged 25 to 45 in good health and CMV-seronegative.

The chain has TRBV7-6 and TRBJ2-7, with D unresolved. Trimming cost V 3 bases and J 1 base, with 10 bases left between them. Germline CDR1 SGHVS, CDR2 FNYEAQ. The CDR3 has 14 residues. This CDR3 reads CASSLLSQSYEQYF. In DNA form, the CDR3 reads TGTGCCAGCAGCTTGTTGTCCCAGTCCTACGAGCAGTACTTC.

CDR3 sequence: CASSLGSGGTLLSTDTQYF. The CDR3 DNA follows: TGCGCCAGCAGCCTCGGGAGTGGCGGAACCCTACTTAGCACAGATACGCAGTATTTT. The chain links TRBV4-1 to TRBJ2-3, with D maybe TRBD2 (6 bases). V dropped 4 bases and J dropped 0 bases, with 23 bases sitting between them. The CDR3 runs 19 residues. Germline V gene data show CDR1 as MGHRA and CDR2 as YSYEKL.

This clone was seen a handful of times. The chain joins TRBV6-1 to TRBJ2-3; D call uncertain. Trimming shortened V by 1 base and J by 3 bases, and 14 bases separated the two germline ends. The CDR3 has 16 residues. Germline assignment: CDR1 MNHNS and CDR2 SASEGT. The CDR3 sequence: CASSEVSTLLTDTQYF. The DNA for the CDR3 is TGTGCCAGCAGTGAAGTATCCACATTGCTGACAGATACGCAGTATTTT.

The V and J genes are TRBV5-4 and TRBJ2-3; perhaps TRBD2 as D (5 bases). CDR3 length equals 16 residues. Germline V gene data show CDR1 as SGHNT and CDR2 as YYREEE (reference sequence). The germline V and J ends were trimmed by 4 bases and 8 bases, with 23 bases remaining between them. The DNA of the CDR3 is TGTGCCAGCAGCCCCGGTACGTGGGCGCTTGAGGGTACGCAGTATTTT. It is translated as CASSPGTWALEGTQYF.

The rearrangement uses TRBV7-9 and TRBJ1-6; D is uncertain. The V gene lost 3 bases and the J gene lost 9 bases, with 12 bases spanning the gap. The germline V gene encodes CDR1 SEHNR and CDR2 FQNEAQ (reference sequence). This CDR3 region has 14 residues. The CDR3, as DNA: TGTGCCAGCAGCTTTGCGGGGTTTCGTTCACCCCTCCACTTT. Protein sequence: CASSFAGFRSPLHF.

This chain links TRBV18 with TRBJ1-1, with 7 bases matching TRBD1. CDR1 KGHSH and CDR2 LQKENI come from the germline V gene. CDR3 length: 13 amino acids. Trimming at V came to 8 bases and at J to 6 bases, leaving 9 bases not matched to a gene. This chain's CDR3 is CASGQAKGPEAFF. For the CDR3, the DNA is TGTGCCAGCGGACAGGCTAAGGGGCCTGAAGCTTTCTTT.

V is TRBV6-5 and J is TRBJ1-4; 9 nucleotides match TRBD1. V lost 5 bases to trimming and J lost 8 bases; unmatched junction nucleotides: 6. The CDR3 is made up of 14 amino acids. Germline V gene lookup returns CDR1 MNHEY and CDR2 SVGAGI. CDR3 nucleotide sequence: TGTGCCAGCAGTCGGGGACAGGGAAGAGAAAAACTGTTTTTT. This gives the protein CASSRGQGREKLFF.

The chain combines TRBV30 with TRBJ1-2; possible D gene TRBD1, 6 bases. With 3 bases removed from V and 7 bases from J, the gap between germline ends came to 24 bases. The germline CDR1 and CDR2 sequences are GTSNPN and SVGIG (reference sequence). There are 16 residues in the CDR3. The CDR3: CAWRSPGTRRSIGYTF. The CDR3 DNA is TGTGCCTGGAGGAGTCCCGGGACACGGAGATCTATTGGCTACACCTTC.

The V gene is TRBV7-3, the J gene TRBJ1-6; tentative D call: TRBD1 (6 bases). Germline CDR1 and CDR2: SGHTA and FQGTGA. The CDR3 covers 20 residues. Trimming took off 1 base at V and 5 bases at J, with 24 bases between the two ends. CDR3 region: CASSLIPNQQGSNDNSPLHF. CDR3 bases: TGTGCCAGCAGCTTAATCCCTAACCAACAGGGAAGTAATGATAATTCACCCCTCCACTTT.

CDR3 coding DNA: TGTGCCAGCAGCTTAGGGGAAATAGGGGGCTATGGCTACACCTTC. Translated: CASSLGEIGGYGYTF. This chain joins TRBV7-9 and TRBJ1-2, with D maybe TRBD1 (6 bases). The V gene's germline CDR1 is SEHNR and CDR2 FQNEAQ (reference sequence). V was cut by 1 base and J by 4 bases, with 13 bases left in between. The CDR3 is 15 amino acids.

This clone has a single count. The rearrangement joins TRBV27 to TRBJ2-1; 8 positions agree with TRBD1. The germline V gene has CDR1 MNHEY and CDR2 SMNVEV (reference sequence). The length of the CDR3 is 17 residues. The J segment lost 4 bases and the V segment lost 6 bases, leaving 14 bases of the junction unmatched. Written as DNA, the CDR3 is TGTGCCAGCAGGCATCAGTCGGGGCAGGGGGCTTACAATGAGCAGTTCTTC. This gives the protein CASRHQSGQGAYNEQFF.

This chain links TRBV5-6 with TRBJ1-2; D is possibly TRBD1 (5 bases). This CDR3 has 14 residues. V lost 3 bases and J lost 1, with 10 bases in between. Germline lookup yields CDR1 SGHDT and CDR2 YYEEEE. Here the CDR3 DNA reads TGTGCCAGCAGCTGGGGCTCGGATAACTATGGCTACACCTTC. This sequence encodes CASSWGSDNYGYTF.

The chain combines TRBV30 with TRBJ1-1; 7 nucleotides agree with TRBD1. Germline lookup yields CDR1 GTSNPN and CDR2 SVGIG (reference sequence). The length of the CDR3 is 14 residues. V shed 0 bases and J 1 base; nucleotides not matched to a gene: 2. The CDR3 here is CAWSVGQANTEAFF. The CDR3 DNA sequence: TGTGCCTGGAGTGTAGGACAGGCGAACACTGAAGCTTTCTTT.

The V and J genes are TRBV6-1 and TRBJ1-6; no definite D call. Germline-derived CDR1 and CDR2 are MNHNS and SASEGT. The CDR3 contains 13 residues. Trimming left V 6 bases short and J 8 bases short, with 11 bases between. CDR3 coding DNA: TGTGCCAGCAGGAGGGAAGTGGATTCACCCCTCCACTTT. This translates into CASRREVDSPLHF.

The chain has TRBV6-4 and TRBJ1-4; D possibly corresponds to TRBD1 (5 bases). Germline-derived CDR1 and CDR2 are MRHNA and SNTAGT. The CDR3 spans 17 residues. V lost 9 bases and J 0 bases, leaving 20 bases between the germline ends. In nucleotides, the CDR3 is TGTGCCAGACTCCCTACAGGTGGATGCCCAACTAATGAAAAACTGTTTTTT. This sequence encodes CARLPTGGCPTNEKLFF.

For the CDR3, the DNA is TGCGCCAGCAGCTTGGGACTAGGGGAGACCCAGTACTTC. Protein: CASSLGLGETQYF. This rearrangement joins TRBV5-1 to TRBJ2-5, with D maybe TRBD2 (6 bases). CDR1 is SGHRS and CDR2 is YFSETQ in the germline V gene. With 0 bases removed from V and 5 bases from J, the gap between germline ends came to 8 bases. CDR3 length: 13 residues.

The V gene is TRBV27, the J gene TRBJ1-2; TRBD1 agrees at 8 bases. The CDR3 extends over 16 amino acids. CDR1 MNHEY and CDR2 SMNVEV come from the germline V gene (reference sequence). V lost 5 bases to trimming and J lost 1 base; unmatched junction nucleotides: 9. The CDR3 region has the DNA TGTGCCAGCAGTCCCTGGGCAGGGGGCCTTAACTATGGCTACACCTTC. Translation gives CASSPWAGGLNYGYTF.

V gene TRBV5-1 combines with J gene TRBJ2-3; a possible D gene is TRBD1 (6 bases). Deletions cut 0 bases from V and 5 bases from J, with 13 bases between. This CDR3 contains 15 residues. Germline-derived CDR1 and CDR2 are SGHRS and YFSETQ. CDR3 amino acids: CASSLEVGARDTQYF. CDR3 nucleotide sequence: TGCGCCAGCAGCTTGGAGGTGGGGGCCCGAGATACGCAGTATTTT.

This clone has a single count. The chain uses TRBV7-8 and TRBJ2-7, with D perhaps matching TRBD2 (6 bases). In germline, CDR1 is SGHVS, CDR2 FQNEAQ. The germline V and J ends were trimmed by 6 bases and 3 bases, with 18 bases remaining between them. CDR3 size: 15 residues. The CDR3 here is CASRVGSGDLYEQYF. The CDR3 region has the DNA TGTGCCAGCAGGGTCGGGTCGGGGGACCTCTACGAGCAGTACTTC. Filled out from reference TRBV7-8 and TRBJ2-7, the complete variable domain reads GAGVSQSPRYKVAKRGQDVALRCDPISGHVSLFWYQQALGQGPEFLTYFQNEAQLDKSGLPSDRFFAERPEGSVSTLKIQRTQQEDSAVYLCASRVGSGDLYEQYFGPGTRLTVT.

This chain links TRBV4-1 with TRBJ2-1; the D gene is possibly TRBD1 (5 bases). Trimming cost V 0 bases and J 4 bases, with 13 bases left between them. Germline CDR1 is MGHRA and CDR2 is YSYEKL. The CDR3 has 16 amino acids. The CDR3 DNA is TGCGCCAGCAGCCAAGAGGTCAGGGAATCATACAATGAGCAGTTCTTC. Translating gives CASSQEVRESYNEQFF.

The V and J genes are TRBV19 and TRBJ2-7; TRBD1 aligns across 10 bases. This CDR3 contains 15 residues. Germline trimming cut 6 bases from V and 3 bases from J; bases unmatched to any gene: 8. Germline V gives CDR1 LNHDA, CDR2 SQIVND (reference sequence). CDR3 sequence reads: CASRRGGQGDYEQYF. The DNA of the CDR3 is TGTGCCAGTAGGAGGGGAGGACAGGGGGACTACGAGCAGTACTTC. Complete variable domain (other parts from reference TRBV19 and TRBJ2-7): DGGITQSPKYLFRKEGQNVTLSCEQNLNHDAMYWYRQDPGQGLRLIYYSQIVNDFQKGDIAEGYSVSREKKESFPLTVTSAQKNPTAFYLCASRRGGQGDYEQYFGPGTRLTVT.

The rearrangement joins TRBV27 to TRBJ2-7; TRBD1 might be the D (6 bases). The CDR3 sequence is 12 residues long. Germline values: CDR1 MNHEY, CDR2 SMNVEV (reference sequence). Trimming pared 6 bases from V and 6 bases from J, leaving 12 bases between. This CDR3 is CASSSGVGEQYF. The CDR3 DNA sequence: TGTGCCAGCAGCTCAGGGGTGGGCGAGCAGTACTTC.

The genes are TRBV5-6 and TRBJ2-7; D is possibly TRBD2 (5 bases). From germline, CDR1 is SGHDT and CDR2 YYEEEE. Trimming shortened V by 0 bases and J by 4 bases, and 8 bases separated the two germline ends. CDR3 size: 13 residues. The CDR3 spells CASSLGAGYEQYF. The CDR3 bases are TGTGCCAGCAGCTTGGGGGCGGGTTACGAGCAGTACTTC.

The chain uses TRBV7-9 and TRBJ1-5, with TRBD1 matching 8 bases. The germline V gene encodes CDR1 SEHNR and CDR2 FQNEAQ (reference sequence). This CDR3 is 15 amino acids long. V dropped 4 bases and J dropped 4; count of bases not matched to a gene: 6. CDR3 sequence reads: CASSSRGDRNQPQHF. The CDR3 DNA is TGTGCCAGCAGCTCCCGGGGGGACAGGAATCAGCCCCAGCATTTT.

This sequence joins TRBV9 and TRBJ1-1; 8 nucleotides match TRBD1. From germline, CDR1 is SGDLS and CDR2 YYNGEE. This CDR3 contains 15 residues. V was pared by 3 bases and J by 3 bases, with 7 bases of the junction left unmatched. CDR3 loop: CASSAQTGEDTEAFF. CDR3 nucleotide sequence: TGTGCCAGCAGCGCCCAGACAGGGGAGGACACTGAAGCTTTCTTT.

J is TRBJ2-7 and V is TRBV6-1, with D uncertain. Trimming pared 3 bases from V and 3 bases from J, leaving 6 bases between. The CDR3 covers 12 residues. CDR1 is MNHNS, CDR2 SASEGT, per germline. For the CDR3, the DNA is TGTGCCAGCAGTGACCAGGTCTACGAGCAGTACTTC. Its protein is CASSDQVYEQYF.